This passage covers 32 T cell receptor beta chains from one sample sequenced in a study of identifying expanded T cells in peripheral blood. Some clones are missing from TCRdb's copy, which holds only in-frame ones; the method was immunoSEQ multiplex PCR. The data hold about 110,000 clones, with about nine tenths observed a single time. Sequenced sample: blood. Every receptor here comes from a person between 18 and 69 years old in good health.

CDR3 sequence (DNA): TGTGCCAGCAGCTCGTGGCAGGGCGTTGGCGAGCAGTACTTC. Its protein is CASSSWQGVGEQYF. V and J are TRBV27 and TRBJ2-7, with D perhaps matching TRBD1 (5 bases). The length of the CDR3 is 14 residues. Germline V gene lookup returns CDR1 MNHEY and CDR2 SMNVEV (reference sequence). V was pared by 6 bases and J by 6 bases, with 18 bases between.

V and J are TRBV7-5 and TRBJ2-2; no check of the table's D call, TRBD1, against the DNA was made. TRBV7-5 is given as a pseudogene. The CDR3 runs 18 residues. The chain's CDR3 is CARSTPRRAEANTGELFF. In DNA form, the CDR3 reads TGTGCCAGAAGCACCCCCCGCAGGGCGGAAGCGAACACCGGGGAGCTGTTTTTT.

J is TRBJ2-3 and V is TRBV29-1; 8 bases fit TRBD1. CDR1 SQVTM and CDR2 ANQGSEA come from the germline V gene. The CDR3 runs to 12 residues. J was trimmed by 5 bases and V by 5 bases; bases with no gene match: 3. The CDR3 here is CSVTGGQDTQYF. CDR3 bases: TGCAGCGTTACAGGGGGGCAAGATACGCAGTATTTT.

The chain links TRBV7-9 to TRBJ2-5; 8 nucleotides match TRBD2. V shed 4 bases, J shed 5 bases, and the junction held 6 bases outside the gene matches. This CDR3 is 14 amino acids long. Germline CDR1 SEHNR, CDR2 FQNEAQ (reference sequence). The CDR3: CASSSAGDRETQYF. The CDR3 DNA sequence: TGTGCCAGCAGCTCAGCGGGGGATAGGGAGACCCAGTACTTC.

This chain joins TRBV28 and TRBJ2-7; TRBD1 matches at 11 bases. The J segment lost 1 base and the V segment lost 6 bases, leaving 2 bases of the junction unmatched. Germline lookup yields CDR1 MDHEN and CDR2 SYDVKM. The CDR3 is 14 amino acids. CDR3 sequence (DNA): TGTGCCAGCAGAGGACAGGGGGCTTCCTACGAGCAGTACTTC. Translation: CASRGQGASYEQYF. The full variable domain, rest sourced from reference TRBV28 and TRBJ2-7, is DVKVTQSSRYLVKRTGEKVFLECVQDMDHENMFWYRQDPGLGLRLIYFSYDVKMKEKGDIPEGYSVSREKKERFSLILESASTNQTSMYLCASRGQGASYEQYFGPGTRLTVT.

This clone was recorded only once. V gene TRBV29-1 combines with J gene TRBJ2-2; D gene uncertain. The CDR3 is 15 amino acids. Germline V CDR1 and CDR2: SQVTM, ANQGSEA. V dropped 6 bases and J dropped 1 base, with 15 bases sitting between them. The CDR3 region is CSVVDSLRNTGELFF. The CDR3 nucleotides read TGCAGCGTGGTTGATTCGCTACGGAACACCGGGGAGCTGTTTTTT.

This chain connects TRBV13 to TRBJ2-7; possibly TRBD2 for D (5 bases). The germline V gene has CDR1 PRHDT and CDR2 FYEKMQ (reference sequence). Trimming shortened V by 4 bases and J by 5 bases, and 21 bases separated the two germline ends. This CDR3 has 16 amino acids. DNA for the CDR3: TGTGCCAGCAGCTCTACCGGACGGGATTGGGTCAACGAGCAGTACTTC. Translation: CASSSTGRDWVNEQYF.

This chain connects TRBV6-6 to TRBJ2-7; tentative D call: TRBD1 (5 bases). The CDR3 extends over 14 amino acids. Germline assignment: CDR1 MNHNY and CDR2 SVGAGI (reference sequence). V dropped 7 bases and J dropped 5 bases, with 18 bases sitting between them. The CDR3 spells CASIKNRLEDEQYF. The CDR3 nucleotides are TGTGCCAGCATCAAAAACAGGTTAGAGGACGAGCAGTACTTC.

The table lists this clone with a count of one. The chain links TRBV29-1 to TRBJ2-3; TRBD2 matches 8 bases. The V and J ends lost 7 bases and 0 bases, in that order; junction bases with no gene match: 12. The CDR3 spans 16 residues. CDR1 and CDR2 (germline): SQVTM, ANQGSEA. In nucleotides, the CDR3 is TGCAGCGGAATCCGGACTAGCATCTCTAGCACAGATACGCAGTATTTT. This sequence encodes CSGIRTSISSTDTQYF.

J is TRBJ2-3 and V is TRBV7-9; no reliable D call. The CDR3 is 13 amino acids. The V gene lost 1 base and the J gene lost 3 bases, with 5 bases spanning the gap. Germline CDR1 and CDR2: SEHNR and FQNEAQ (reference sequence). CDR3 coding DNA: TGTGCCAGCAGCTTAGGTAGAACAGATACGCAGTATTTT. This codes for CASSLGRTDTQYF.

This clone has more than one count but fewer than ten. CDR3 sequence (DNA): TGTGCCAGCTCCCCGGGACAGGGCAGAGAGCAGTTCTTC. It yields the protein CASSPGQGREQFF. The chain is built from TRBV18 and TRBJ2-1; 9 nucleotides align to TRBD1. The germline CDR1 and CDR2 sequences are KGHSH and LQKENI. With 6 bases clipped from V and 10 bases from J, the junction kept 7 bases outside the gene matches. The CDR3 consists of 13 residues.

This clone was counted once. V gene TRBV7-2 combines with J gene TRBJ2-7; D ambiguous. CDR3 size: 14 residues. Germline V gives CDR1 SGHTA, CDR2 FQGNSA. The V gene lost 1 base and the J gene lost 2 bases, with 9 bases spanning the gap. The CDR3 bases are TGTGCCAGCAGCTTAGGGCCAAGAACCTACGAGCAGTACTTC. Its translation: CASSLGPRTYEQYF. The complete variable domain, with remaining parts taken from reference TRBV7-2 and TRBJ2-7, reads GAGVSQSPSNKVTEKGKDVELRCDPISGHTALYWYRQSLGQGLEFLIYFQGNSAPDKSGLPSDRFSAERTGGSVSTLTIQRTQQEDSAVYLCASSLGPRTYEQYFGPGTRLTVT.

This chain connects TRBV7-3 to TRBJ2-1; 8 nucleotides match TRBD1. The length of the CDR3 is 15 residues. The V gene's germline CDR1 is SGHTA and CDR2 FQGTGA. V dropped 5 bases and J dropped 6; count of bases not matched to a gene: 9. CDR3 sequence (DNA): TGTGCCAGCAGCCCCCCAGAGGGACAGGTCAATGAGCAGTTCTTC. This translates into CASSPPEGQVNEQFF.

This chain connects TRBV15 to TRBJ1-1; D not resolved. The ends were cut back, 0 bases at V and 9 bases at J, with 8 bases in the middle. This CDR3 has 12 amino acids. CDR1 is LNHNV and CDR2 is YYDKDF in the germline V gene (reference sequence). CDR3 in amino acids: CATSRETAQAFF. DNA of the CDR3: TGTGCCACCAGCAGAGAAACAGCTCAAGCTTTCTTT.

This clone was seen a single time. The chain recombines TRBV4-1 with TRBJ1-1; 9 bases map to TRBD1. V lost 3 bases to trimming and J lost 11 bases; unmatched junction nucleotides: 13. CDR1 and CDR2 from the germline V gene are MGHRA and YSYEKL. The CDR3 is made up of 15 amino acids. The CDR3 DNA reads TGCGCCAGCAGCCACCCGTTCCGGGACAGGGTCTTTGCTTTCTTT. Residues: CASSHPFRDRVFAFF.

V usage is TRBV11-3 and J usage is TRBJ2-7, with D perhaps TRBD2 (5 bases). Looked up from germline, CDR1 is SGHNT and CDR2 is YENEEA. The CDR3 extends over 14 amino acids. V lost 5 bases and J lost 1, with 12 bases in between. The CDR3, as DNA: TGTGCCAGCAGCCCGCCGGGGAGATCCTACGAGCAGTACTTC. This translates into CASSPPGRSYEQYF.

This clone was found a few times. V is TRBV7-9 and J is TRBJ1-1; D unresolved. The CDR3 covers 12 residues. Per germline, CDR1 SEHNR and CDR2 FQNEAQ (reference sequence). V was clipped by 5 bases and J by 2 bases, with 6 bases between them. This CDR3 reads CASSRGNTEAFF. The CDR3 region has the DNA TGTGCCAGCAGCCGGGGAAACACTGAAGCTTTCTTT.

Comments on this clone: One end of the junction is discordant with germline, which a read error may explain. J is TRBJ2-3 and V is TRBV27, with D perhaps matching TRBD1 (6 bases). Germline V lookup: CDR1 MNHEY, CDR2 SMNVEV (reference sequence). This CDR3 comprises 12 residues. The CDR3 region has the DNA TGTGCCAGCAGTCCCGGGACAACCCGGAGACATTTT. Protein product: CASSPGTTRRHF.

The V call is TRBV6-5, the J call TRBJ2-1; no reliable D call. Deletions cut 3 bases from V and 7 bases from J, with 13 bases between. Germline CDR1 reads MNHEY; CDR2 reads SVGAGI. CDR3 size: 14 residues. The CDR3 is CASSYGPTKNEQFF. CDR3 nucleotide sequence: TGTGCCAGCAGTTATGGGCCTACCAAGAATGAGCAGTTCTTC.

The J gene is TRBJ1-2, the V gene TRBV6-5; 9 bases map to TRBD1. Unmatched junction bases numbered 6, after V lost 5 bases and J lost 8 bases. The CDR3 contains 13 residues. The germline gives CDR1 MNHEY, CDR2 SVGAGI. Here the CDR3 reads CASSKQGQGGYTF. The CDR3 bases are TGTGCCAGCAGTAAACAGGGACAGGGCGGCTACACCTTC.

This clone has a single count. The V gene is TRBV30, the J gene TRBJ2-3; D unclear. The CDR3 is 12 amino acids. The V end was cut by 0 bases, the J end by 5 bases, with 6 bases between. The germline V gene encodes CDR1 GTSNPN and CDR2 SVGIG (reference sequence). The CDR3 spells CAWSVLRDTQYF. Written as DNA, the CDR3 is TGTGCCTGGAGTGTACTGAGAGATACGCAGTATTTT.

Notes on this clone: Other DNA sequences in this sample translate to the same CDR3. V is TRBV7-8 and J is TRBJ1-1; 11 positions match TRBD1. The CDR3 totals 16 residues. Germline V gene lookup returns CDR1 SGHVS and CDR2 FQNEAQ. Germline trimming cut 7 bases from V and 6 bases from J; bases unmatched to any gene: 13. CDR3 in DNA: TGTGCCAGCACTCGTCCCGGACAGGGGGCTCTCGCTGAAGCTTTCTTT. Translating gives CASTRPGQGALAEAFF. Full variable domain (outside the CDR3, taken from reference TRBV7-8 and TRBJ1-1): GAGVSQSPRYKVAKRGQDVALRCDPISGHVSLFWYQQALGQGPEFLTYFQNEAQLDKSGLPSDRFFAERPEGSVSTLKIQRTQQEDSAVYLCASTRPGQGALAEAFFGQGTRLTVV.

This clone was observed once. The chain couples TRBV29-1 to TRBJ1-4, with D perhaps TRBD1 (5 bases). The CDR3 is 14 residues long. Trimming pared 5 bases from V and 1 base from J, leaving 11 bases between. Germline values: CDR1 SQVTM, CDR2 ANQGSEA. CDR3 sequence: CSVRSGGTNEKLFF. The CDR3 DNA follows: TGCAGCGTTAGATCTGGGGGAACTAATGAAAAACTGTTTTTT.

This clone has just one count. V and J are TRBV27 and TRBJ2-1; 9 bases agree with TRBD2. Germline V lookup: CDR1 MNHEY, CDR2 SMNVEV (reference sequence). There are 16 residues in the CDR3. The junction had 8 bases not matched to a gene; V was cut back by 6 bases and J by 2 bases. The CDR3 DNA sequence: TGTGCCAGCAGCTCGCCTGCGGGAGGGCCCTACAATGAGCAGTTCTTC. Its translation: CASSSPAGGPYNEQFF.

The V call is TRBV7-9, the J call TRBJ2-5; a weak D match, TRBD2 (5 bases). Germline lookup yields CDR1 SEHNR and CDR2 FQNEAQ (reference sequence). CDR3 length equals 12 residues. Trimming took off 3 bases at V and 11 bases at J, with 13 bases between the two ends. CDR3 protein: CASSLRGNGQYF. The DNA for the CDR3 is TGTGCCAGCAGCTTGAGAGGGAATGGACAGTACTTC. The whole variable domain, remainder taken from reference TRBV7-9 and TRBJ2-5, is DTGVSQNPRHKITKRGQNVTFRCDPISEHNRLYWYRQTLGQGPEFLTYFQNEAQLEKSRLLSDRFSAERPKGSFSTLEIQRTEQGDSAMYLCASSLRGNGQYFGPGTRLLVL.

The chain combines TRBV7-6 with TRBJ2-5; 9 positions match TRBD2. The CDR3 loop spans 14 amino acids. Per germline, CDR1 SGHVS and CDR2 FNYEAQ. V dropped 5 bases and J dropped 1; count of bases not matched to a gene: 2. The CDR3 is CASSPSGIQETQYF. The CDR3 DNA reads TGTGCCAGCAGCCCTAGCGGGATCCAAGAGACCCAGTACTTC.

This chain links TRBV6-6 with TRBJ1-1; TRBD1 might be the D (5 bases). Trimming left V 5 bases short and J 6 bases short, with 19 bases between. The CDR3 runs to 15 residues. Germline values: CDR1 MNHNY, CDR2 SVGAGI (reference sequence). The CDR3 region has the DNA TGTGCCAGCAGTCCCCCAGGGAGTGGGGTCCCTGAAGCTTTCTTT. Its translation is CASSPPGSGVPEAFF.

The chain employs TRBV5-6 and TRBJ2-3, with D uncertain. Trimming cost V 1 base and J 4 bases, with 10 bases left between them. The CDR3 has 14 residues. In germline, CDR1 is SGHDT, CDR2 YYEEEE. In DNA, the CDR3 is TGTGCCAGCAGCTTGACCGGGTTACCAGATACGCAGTATTTT. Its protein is CASSLTGLPDTQYF.

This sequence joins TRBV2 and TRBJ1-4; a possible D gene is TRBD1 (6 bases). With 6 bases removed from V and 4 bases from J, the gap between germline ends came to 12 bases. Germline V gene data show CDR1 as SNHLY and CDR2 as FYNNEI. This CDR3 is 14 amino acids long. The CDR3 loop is CASRNRVINEKLFF. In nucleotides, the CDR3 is TGTGCCAGCAGAAACAGGGTTATTAATGAAAAACTGTTTTTT.

Here the CDR3 reads CASGLVPPAENNEQFF. The CDR3 nucleotides are TGTGCTAGTGGTTTGGTACCCCCGGCAGAGAACAATGAGCAGTTCTTC. The gene calls are TRBV12-5 and TRBJ2-1; D is uncertain. The length of the CDR3 is 16 residues. Trimming stripped 0 bases from V and 5 bases from J, with 14 bases between. Germline V CDR1 and CDR2: LGHNT, FRNRAP.

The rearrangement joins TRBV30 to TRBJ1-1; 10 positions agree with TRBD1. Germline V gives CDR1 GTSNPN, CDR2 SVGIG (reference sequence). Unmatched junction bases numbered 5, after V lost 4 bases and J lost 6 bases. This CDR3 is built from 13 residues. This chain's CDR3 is CAWTRQGASEAFF. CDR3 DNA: TGTGCCTGGACAAGACAGGGGGCATCTGAAGCTTTCTTT. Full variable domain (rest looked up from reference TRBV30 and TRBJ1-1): SQTIHQWPATLVQPVGSPLSLECTVEGTSNPNLYWYRQAAGRGLQLLFYSVGIGQISSEVPQNLSASRPQDRQFILSSKKLLLSDSGFYLCAWTRQGASEAFFGQGTRLTVV.

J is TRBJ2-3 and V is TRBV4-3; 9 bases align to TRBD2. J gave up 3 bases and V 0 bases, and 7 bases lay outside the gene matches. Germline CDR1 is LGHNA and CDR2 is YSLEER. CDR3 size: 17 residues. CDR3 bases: TGCGCCAGCAGCCAAGAGGAGCGGGGGGCGAATACAGATACGCAGTATTTT. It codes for CASSQEERGANTDTQYF.